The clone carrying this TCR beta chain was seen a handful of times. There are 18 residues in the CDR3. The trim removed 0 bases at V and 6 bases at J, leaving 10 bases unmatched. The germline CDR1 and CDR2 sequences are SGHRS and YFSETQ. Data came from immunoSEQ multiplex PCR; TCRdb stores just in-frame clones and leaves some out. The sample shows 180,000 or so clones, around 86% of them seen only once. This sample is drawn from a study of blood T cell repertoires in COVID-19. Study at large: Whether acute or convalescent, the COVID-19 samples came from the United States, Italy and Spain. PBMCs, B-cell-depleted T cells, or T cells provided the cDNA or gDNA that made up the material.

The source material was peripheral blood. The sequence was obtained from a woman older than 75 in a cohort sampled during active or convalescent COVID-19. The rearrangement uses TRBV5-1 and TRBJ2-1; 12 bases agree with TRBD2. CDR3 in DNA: TGCGCCAGCAGCTTGGTCCCTAGCGGGAGGGCCGTCGGCAATGAGCAGTTCTTC. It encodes CASSLVPSGRAVGNEQFF.